This TCR beta chain was identified during a study of shared clonotypes between healthy human individuals. Study as a whole: There were three CD4 naive, three CD4 memory, two CD8 naive and one CD8 memory plates per donor.

This CDR3 spans 15 amino acids. Trimming stripped 6 bases from V and 2 bases from J, with 17 bases between. CDR1 ENHRY and CDR2 SYGVKD come from the germline V gene. As concerns this clone: Antigen specificity is unknown.

Authors' analysis steps: ImmunoSEQ yielded junction-only sequences lacking quality scores, so filtering differed. Clones were read by immunoSEQ multiplex PCR, and TCRdb kept only the in-frame ones, dropping some. V and J calls plus clone size are reproduced from that table; the DNA served to infer D and trimming. The sample has about 330,000 clones; around 86% are singletons. Notes on the study in general: Across subsets, estimated richness was generally greater for naive than for memory populations. Lower generation probabilities were found for non-shared clonotypes than for those shared by all four donors.

The TCR sequence derives from a young man in good health. The genes are TRBV10-3 and TRBJ2-7; perhaps D is TRBD1 or TRBD2 (5 bases each). The sample was memory CD8+ T cells sorted from blood. Subset in this sample: CD45RO+ cells pooled with CCR7-negative TemRA cells. CDR3 region: CAISQGAENTYEQYF. The CDR3 DNA follows: TGTGCCATCAGCCAGGGAGCGGAAAACACCTACGAGCAGTACTTC.